This entry describes one T cell receptor (beta chain). Its antigen is not identified. This CDR3 contains 14 residues. The ends were cut back, 4 bases at V and 6 bases at J, with 16 bases in the middle. The data belong to a study of T-cell memory formation after mild COVID-19. TCRdb reanalysed the 5' RACE reads using MiXCR and keeps one entry per CDR3 protein. The data contain about 600,000 distinct CDR3 sequences, less than 25% of them singletons. Findings and caveats of the study: Among contracting clones, CD4+ were mainly CM/EM and CD8+ enriched in EMRA.

V usage is TRBV12-3 or TRBV12-4 and J usage is TRBJ2-7; D is tentatively TRBD1 or TRBD2 (5 bases each). Sequences were obtained from PBMCs or a T cell subset sorted from them (not recorded which). The TCR was taken from an adult woman who had mild COVID-19 (a few samples of this study predate the infection). Cell type and time point are not known. The CDR3 protein is CASSWGFVGSEQYF. The CDR3 DNA follows: TGTGCCAGCAGTTGGGGGTTCGTAGGCTCCGAGCAGTACTTC.